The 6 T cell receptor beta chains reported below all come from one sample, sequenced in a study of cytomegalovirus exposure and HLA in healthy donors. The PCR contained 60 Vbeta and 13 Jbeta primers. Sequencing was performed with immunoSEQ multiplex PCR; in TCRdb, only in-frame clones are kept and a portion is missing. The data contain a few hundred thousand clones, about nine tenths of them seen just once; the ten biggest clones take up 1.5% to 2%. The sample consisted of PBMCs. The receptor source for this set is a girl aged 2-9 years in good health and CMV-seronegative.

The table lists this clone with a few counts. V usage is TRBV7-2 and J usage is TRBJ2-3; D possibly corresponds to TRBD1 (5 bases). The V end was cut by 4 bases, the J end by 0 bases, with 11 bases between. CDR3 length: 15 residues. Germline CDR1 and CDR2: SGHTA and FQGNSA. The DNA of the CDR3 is TGTGCCAGCAGCTCGCAGGGCTCTAGCACAGATACGCAGTATTTT. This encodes CASSSQGSSTDTQYF.

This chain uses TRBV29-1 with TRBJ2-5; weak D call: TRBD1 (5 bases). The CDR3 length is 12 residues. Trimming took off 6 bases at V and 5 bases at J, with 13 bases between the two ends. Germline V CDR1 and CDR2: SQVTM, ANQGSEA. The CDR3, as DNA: TGCAGCGTCGTTCGACCAGGGGAGACCCAGTACTTC. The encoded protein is CSVVRPGETQYF.

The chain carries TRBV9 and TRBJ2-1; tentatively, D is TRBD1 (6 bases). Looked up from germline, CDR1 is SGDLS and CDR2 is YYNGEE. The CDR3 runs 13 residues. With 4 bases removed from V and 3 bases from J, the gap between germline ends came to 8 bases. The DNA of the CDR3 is TGTGCCAGCAGCATGACAGGCTACAATGAGCAGTTCTTC. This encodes CASSMTGYNEQFF.

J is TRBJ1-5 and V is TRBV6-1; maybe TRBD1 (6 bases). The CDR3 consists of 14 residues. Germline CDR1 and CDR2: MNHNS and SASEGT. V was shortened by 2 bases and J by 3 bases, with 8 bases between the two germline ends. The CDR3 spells CASSELGANQPQHF. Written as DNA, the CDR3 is TGTGCCAGCAGTGAACTGGGGGCCAATCAGCCCCAGCATTTT.

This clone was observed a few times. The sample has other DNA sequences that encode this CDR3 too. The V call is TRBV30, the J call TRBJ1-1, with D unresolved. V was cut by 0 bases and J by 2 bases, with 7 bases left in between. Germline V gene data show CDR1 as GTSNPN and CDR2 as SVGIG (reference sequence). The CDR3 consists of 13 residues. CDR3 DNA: TGTGCCTGGAGTGTTCAGGTAAACACTGAAGCTTTCTTT. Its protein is CAWSVQVNTEAFF.

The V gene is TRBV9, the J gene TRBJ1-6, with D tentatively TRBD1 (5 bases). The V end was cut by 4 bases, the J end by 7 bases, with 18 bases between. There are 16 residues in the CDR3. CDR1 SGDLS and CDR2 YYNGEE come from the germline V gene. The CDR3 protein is CASSPAWGEGNSPLHF. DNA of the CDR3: TGTGCCAGCAGCCCCGCTTGGGGGGAAGGAAATTCACCCCTCCACTTT.